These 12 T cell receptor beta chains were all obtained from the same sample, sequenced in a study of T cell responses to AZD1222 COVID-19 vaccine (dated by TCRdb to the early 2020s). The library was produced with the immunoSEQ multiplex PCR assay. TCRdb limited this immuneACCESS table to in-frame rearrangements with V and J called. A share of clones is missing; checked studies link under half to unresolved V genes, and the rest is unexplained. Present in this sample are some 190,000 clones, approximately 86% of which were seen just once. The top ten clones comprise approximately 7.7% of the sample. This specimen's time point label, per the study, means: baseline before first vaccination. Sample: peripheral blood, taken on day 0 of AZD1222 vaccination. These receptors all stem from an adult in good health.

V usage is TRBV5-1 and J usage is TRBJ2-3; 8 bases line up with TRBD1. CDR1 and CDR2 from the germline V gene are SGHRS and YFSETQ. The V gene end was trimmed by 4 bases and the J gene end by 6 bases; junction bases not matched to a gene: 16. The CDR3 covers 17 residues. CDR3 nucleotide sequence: TGCGCCAGCAGCCACATTGGTAACCCAGGGGGCAGCGATACGCAGTATTTT. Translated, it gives CASSHIGNPGGSDTQYF.

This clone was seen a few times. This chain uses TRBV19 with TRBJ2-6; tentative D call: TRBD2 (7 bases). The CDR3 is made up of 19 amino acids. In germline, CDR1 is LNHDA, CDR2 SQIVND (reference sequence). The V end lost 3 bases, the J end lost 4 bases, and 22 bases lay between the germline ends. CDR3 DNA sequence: TGTGCCAGTAGTATCGGGGGGCCTTATGACTGGACCGGGGCCAACGTCCTGACTTTC. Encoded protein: CASSIGGPYDWTGANVLTF.

For the CDR3, the DNA is TGTGCCAGCAGCCAAGAAAGGAAAGATACGCAGTATTTT. It codes for CASSQERKDTQYF. V gene TRBV4-2 combines with J gene TRBJ2-3, with unresolved D. Germline lookup yields CDR1 LGHNA and CDR2 YNFKEQ. The V end was cut by 0 bases, the J end by 5 bases, with 6 bases between. CDR3 length equals 13 residues.

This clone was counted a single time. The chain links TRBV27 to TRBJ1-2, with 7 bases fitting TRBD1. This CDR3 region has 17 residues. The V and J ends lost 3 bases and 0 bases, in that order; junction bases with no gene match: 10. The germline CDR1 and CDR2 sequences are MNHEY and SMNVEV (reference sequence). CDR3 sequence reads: CASSFLSTGRANYGYTF. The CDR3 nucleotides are TGTGCCAGCAGTTTCCTATCGACAGGGAGAGCTAACTATGGCTACACCTTC.

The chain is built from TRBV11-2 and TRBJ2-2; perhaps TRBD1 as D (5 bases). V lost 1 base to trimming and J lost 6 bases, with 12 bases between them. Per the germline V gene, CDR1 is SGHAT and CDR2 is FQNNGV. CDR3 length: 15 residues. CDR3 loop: CASSLVAGMAGELFF. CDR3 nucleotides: TGTGCCAGCAGCTTAGTGGCAGGGATGGCCGGGGAGCTGTTTTTT. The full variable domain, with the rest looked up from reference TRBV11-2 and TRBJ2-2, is EAGVAQSPRYKIIEKRQSVAFWCNPISGHATLYWYQQILGQGPKLLIQFQNNGVVDDSQLPKDRFSAERLKGVDSTLKIQPAKLEDSAVYLCASSLVAGMAGELFFGEGSRLTVL.

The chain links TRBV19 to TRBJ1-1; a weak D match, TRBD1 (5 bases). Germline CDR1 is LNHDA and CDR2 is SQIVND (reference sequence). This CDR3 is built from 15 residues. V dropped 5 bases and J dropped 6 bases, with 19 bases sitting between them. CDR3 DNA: TGTGCCAGTAGTGTGTCCGGGCCACCGGGGGCTGAAGCTTTCTTT. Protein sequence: CASSVSGPPGAEAFF.

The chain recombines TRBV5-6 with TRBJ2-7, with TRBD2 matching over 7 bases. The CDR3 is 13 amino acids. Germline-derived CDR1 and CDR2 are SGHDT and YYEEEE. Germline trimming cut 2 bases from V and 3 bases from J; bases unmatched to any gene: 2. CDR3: CASSLTSVYEQYF. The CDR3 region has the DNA TGTGCCAGCAGCTTAACTAGCGTCTACGAGCAGTACTTC.

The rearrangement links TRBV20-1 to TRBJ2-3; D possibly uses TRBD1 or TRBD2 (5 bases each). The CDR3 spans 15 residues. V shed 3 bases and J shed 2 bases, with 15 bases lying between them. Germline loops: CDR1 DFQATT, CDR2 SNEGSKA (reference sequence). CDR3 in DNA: TGCAGTGCTAGTTCGGCTCGGGGCCACACAGATACGCAGTATTTT. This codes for CSASSARGHTDTQYF.

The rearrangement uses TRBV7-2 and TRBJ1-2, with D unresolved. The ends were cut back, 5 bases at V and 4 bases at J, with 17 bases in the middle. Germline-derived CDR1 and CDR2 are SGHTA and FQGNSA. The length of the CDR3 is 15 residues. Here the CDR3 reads CASSPSATGSYGYTF. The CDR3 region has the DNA TGTGCCAGCAGCCCTTCGGCGACTGGAAGCTATGGCTACACCTTC.

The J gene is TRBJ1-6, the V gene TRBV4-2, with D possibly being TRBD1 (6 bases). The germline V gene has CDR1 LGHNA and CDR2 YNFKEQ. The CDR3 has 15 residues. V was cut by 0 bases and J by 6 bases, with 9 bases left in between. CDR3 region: CASSQDQDSNSPLHF. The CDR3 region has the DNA TGTGCCAGCAGCCAAGACCAGGACAGTAATTCACCCCTCCACTTT.

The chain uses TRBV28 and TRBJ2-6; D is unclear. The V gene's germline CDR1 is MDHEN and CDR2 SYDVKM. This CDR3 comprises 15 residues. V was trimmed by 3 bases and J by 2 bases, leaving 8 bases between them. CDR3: CASSFAGAGANVLTF. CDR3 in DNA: TGTGCCAGCAGTTTCGCTGGGGCTGGGGCCAACGTCCTGACTTTC.

CDR3 DNA: TGTGCCAGCAGCCTCGGGAGCGGCCCCTACGAGCAGTACTTC. Its translation: CASSLGSGPYEQYF. The genes are TRBV11-2 and TRBJ2-7, with D tentatively TRBD2 (6 bases). The CDR3 spans 14 residues. The germline V gene encodes CDR1 SGHAT and CDR2 FQNNGV. Trimming took 5 bases from V and 2 from J, leaving 13 bases between them.